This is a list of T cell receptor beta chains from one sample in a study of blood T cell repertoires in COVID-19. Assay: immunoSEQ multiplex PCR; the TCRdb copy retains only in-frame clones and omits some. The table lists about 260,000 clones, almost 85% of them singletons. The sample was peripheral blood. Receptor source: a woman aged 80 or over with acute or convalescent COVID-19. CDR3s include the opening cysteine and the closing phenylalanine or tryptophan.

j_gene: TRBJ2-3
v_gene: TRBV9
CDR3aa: CASSVALRSGGVSSTDTQYF

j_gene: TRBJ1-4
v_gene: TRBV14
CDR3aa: CASSLGPGTVNEKLFF

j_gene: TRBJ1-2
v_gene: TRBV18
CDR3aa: CASSPTGQGESGYTF

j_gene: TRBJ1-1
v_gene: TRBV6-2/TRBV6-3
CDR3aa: CASSFKGKDTEAFF

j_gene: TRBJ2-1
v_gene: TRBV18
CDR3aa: CASSPRTSGMNNEQFF

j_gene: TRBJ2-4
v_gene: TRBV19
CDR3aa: CASSSPRGGGKNIQYF

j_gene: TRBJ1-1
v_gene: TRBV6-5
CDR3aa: CASILAEDTEAFF

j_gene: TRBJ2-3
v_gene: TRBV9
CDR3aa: CASSVVGRGKGDTQYF

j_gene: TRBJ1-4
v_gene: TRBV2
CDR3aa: CASSAQGQGNEKLFF

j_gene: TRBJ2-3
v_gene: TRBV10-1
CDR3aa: CASSERGTSGGLSTDTQYF

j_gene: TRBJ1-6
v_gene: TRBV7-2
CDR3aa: CASSLSNSAPNSPLHF

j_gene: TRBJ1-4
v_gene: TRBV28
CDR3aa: CASSLIRTGGVEKLFF

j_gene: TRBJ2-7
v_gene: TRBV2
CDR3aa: CASRRAELSYEQYF

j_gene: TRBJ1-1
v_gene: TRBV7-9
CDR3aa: CASSPQDMGQSEAFF

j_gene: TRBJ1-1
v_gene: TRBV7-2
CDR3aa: CASSTWTGEAFF

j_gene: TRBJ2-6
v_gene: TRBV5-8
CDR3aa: CASSLVGHSLTGANVLTF